The 23 T cell receptor beta chains listed next were all sequenced from one sample in a study of T cell repertoires in cytomegalovirus infection (dated by TCRdb to between 2018 and 2020). Sequencing was carried out with an Illumina HiSeq 1500. TCRdb trimmed public reads at Q25 via fastp, called clones via MiXCR and kept in-frame beta chains. Rows are unified per CDR3 protein, each entry keeping the most common DNA and genes. The sample has 200,000 to 300,000 distinct CDR3 sequences on record, roughly 10% of them singletons. The biggest ten clones account for less than 15% of the sample. Specimen: PBMCs. These receptors were taken from a human donor in good health (CMV status not recorded). Some clones in this sample may be carry-over from other donors' samples.

This clonotype was detected many times. This chain uses TRBV7-2 with TRBJ2-2; the D is unclear. Trimming left V 6 bases short and J 0 bases short, with 11 bases between. The CDR3 runs to 15 residues. Germline V gene sequence: CDR1 SGHTA, CDR2 FQGNSA. The chain's CDR3 is CASSGQRTNTGELFF. CDR3 nucleotides: TGTGCCAGCAGTGGGCAGCGTACGAACACCGGGGAGCTGTTTTTT.

This chain connects TRBV6-1 to TRBJ2-4, with 7 bases fitting TRBD1. The CDR3 length is 14 residues. CDR1 and CDR2 from the germline V gene are MNHNS and SASEGT. The V and J ends lost 4 bases and 5 bases, in that order; junction bases with no gene match: 5. In DNA form, the CDR3 reads TGTGCCAGCAGTGTCGCCGGGACAGAAAACATTCAGTACTTC. It yields the protein CASSVAGTENIQYF.

This clonotype was detected many times. The chain uses TRBV7-2 and TRBJ1-2; 7 bases are shared with TRBD1. After removal of 4 bases from V and 5 bases from J, the junction contained 10 bases not matched to a gene. The CDR3 covers 15 residues. Germline V gives CDR1 SGHTA, CDR2 FQGNSA. CDR3 in amino acids: CASSSPGQTPYGYTF. The CDR3 DNA reads TGTGCCAGCAGCTCGCCGGGACAGACCCCTTATGGCTACACCTTC.

This clonotype was counted at least ten times. This sequence joins TRBV7-9 and TRBJ1-5, with 9 bases that match TRBD1. V trimming: 5 bases; J trimming: 5 bases; junction bases outside the gene matches: 7. This CDR3 comprises 15 residues. Germline V CDR1 and CDR2: SEHNR, FQNEAQ (reference sequence). CDR3 DNA sequence: TGTGCCAGCAGCCCGGGGACAGGGATTTATCAGCCCCAGCATTTT. This codes for CASSPGTGIYQPQHF.

In this sample, this clonotype turned up many times. The V gene is TRBV5-1, the J gene TRBJ1-6; 8 bases agree with TRBD1. Germline assignment: CDR1 SGHRS and CDR2 YFSETQ. J was trimmed by 9 bases and V by 0 bases; bases with no gene match: 5. This CDR3 is built from 15 residues. The CDR3 nucleotides read TGCGCCAGCAGCTTGGATGGACAGGGTGGTTCACCCCTCCACTTT. Amino acids: CASSLDGQGGSPLHF.

This clonotype was counted at least ten times. The gene calls are TRBV7-2 and TRBJ2-7, with no clear D. The length of the CDR3 is 15 residues. Per the germline V gene, CDR1 is SGHTA and CDR2 is FQGNSA. V was trimmed by 5 bases and J by 2 bases, leaving 16 bases between them. The CDR3 nucleotides read TGTGCCAGCAGCCTAGGTGGTATGGGAACCTACGAGCAGTACTTC. This translates into CASSLGGMGTYEQYF.

This clonotype was detected many times. V is TRBV7-2 and J is TRBJ1-1; 10 positions agree with TRBD1. The CDR3 runs 17 residues. The germline V gene has CDR1 SGHTA and CDR2 FQGNSA. V was pared by 4 bases and J by 3 bases, with 11 bases of the junction left unmatched. CDR3 coding DNA: TGTGCCAGCAGCTATGACAGGGGGCGAATTCGGGACACTGAAGCTTTCTTT. Its protein product is CASSYDRGRIRDTEAFF.

The chain uses TRBV6-6 and TRBJ1-1, with unresolved D. The CDR3 covers 14 residues. With 2 bases removed from V and 1 base from J, the gap between germline ends came to 8 bases. Germline CDR1 reads MNHNY; CDR2 reads SVGAGI (reference sequence). CDR3: CASSYARKNTEAFF. Written as DNA, the CDR3 is TGTGCCAGCAGTTACGCAAGAAAGAACACTGAAGCTTTCTTT.

V and J are TRBV6-5 and TRBJ2-1; 7 bases align to TRBD2. The J segment lost 5 bases and the V segment lost 2 bases, leaving 6 bases of the junction unmatched. CDR1 MNHEY and CDR2 SVGAGI come from the germline V gene. The CDR3 consists of 15 residues. The DNA of the CDR3 is TGTGCCAGCAGTTACAGCCCTAGCGGTAACAATGAGCAGTTCTTC. Its translation: CASSYSPSGNNEQFF.

This clonotype was counted a few times. The J gene is TRBJ2-7, the V gene TRBV20-1, with D tentatively TRBD2 (6 bases). Trimming stripped 6 bases from V and 4 bases from J, with 19 bases between. The CDR3 totals 14 residues. The germline gives CDR1 DFQATT, CDR2 SNEGSKA (reference sequence). The DNA for the CDR3 is TGCAGTGCCCCGAACTTGGGGAGGAGTTACGAGCAGTACTTC. Translating gives CSAPNLGRSYEQYF.

In DNA, the CDR3 is TGTGCCAGCAGCTACGGACAGGGGGGGGTCTATGGCTACACCTTC. It yields the protein CASSYGQGGVYGYTF. This chain links TRBV7-2 with TRBJ1-2; 10 nucleotides line up with TRBD1. Trimming cost V 4 bases and J 4 bases; bases outside gene matches: 6. The germline CDR1 and CDR2 sequences are SGHTA and FQGNSA. The length of the CDR3 is 15 residues.

This clonotype was detected only a few times. This rearrangement joins TRBV20-1 to TRBJ1-5; the D gene is possibly TRBD1 (6 bases). The CDR3 covers 15 residues. Germline V gene lookup returns CDR1 DFQATT and CDR2 SNEGSKA (reference sequence). V lost 6 bases, J lost 4 bases, and 19 bases lay in between. CDR3 sequence: CSAPTQTGWNQPQHF. CDR3 sequence (DNA): TGCAGTGCGCCCACACAGACAGGCTGGAATCAGCCCCAGCATTTT.

The sample holds many counts of this clonotype. The chain recombines TRBV6-2 or TRBV6-3 with TRBJ2-3; 7 bases are a match to TRBD2. The V segment lost 7 bases and the J segment 5 bases; nucleotides outside the gene matches: 9. Per germline, CDR1 MNHEY and CDR2 SVGEGT. This CDR3 is built from 14 residues. CDR3 protein: CASNPRLAGDTQYF. DNA for the CDR3: TGTGCCAGCAACCCGAGACTAGCAGGAGATACGCAGTATTTT.

In its sample, this clonotype was seen many times. J is TRBJ2-1 and V is TRBV7-2; 8 nucleotides agree with TRBD1. Germline V gene data show CDR1 as SGHTA and CDR2 as FQGNSA. The CDR3 spans 14 residues. The junction had 4 bases not matched to a gene; V was cut back by 4 bases and J by 5 bases. The CDR3, as DNA: TGTGCCAGCAGCTATTGGACAGGGCACAATGAGCAGTTCTTC. This codes for CASSYWTGHNEQFF.

This clonotype was seen ten or more times. The chain carries TRBV7-2 and TRBJ1-6; D not certain. The CDR3 contains 15 residues. Trimming removed 1 base at V and 5 bases at J, with 9 bases between. Germline V gene data show CDR1 as SGHTA and CDR2 as FQGNSA. Here the CDR3 DNA reads TGTGCCAGCAGCTTAGAAGTCATTAATAATTCACCCCTCCACTTT. This gives the protein CASSLEVINNSPLHF.

This clonotype has only a few counts. J is TRBJ2-7 and V is TRBV20-1; TRBD2 might be the D (5 bases). The ends were cut back, 2 bases at V and 4 bases at J, with 12 bases in the middle. CDR1 is DFQATT and CDR2 is SNEGSKA in the germline V gene (reference sequence). The length of the CDR3 is 13 residues. CDR3 amino acids: CSARFRDPYEQYF. In DNA, the CDR3 is TGCAGTGCTAGATTCCGGGATCCTTACGAGCAGTACTTC.

This clonotype was seen many times. The rearrangement uses TRBV7-2 and TRBJ1-1; the D is unclear. The ends were cut back, 3 bases at V and 5 bases at J, with 13 bases in the middle. There are 14 residues in the CDR3. CDR1 SGHTA and CDR2 FQGNSA come from the germline V gene. CDR3 in amino acids: CASSFAGGGTEAFF. The CDR3 coding sequence is TGTGCCAGCAGCTTCGCGGGTGGCGGGACTGAAGCTTTCTTT.

The V and J genes are TRBV20-1 and TRBJ2-1, with 9 bases identical to TRBD2. V lost 1 base and J lost 9; bases outside the gene matches: 16. Per germline, CDR1 DFQATT and CDR2 SNEGSKA (reference sequence). The CDR3 spans 17 residues. The CDR3 DNA sequence: TGCAGTGCTAGAGGGGTGACCGGGGGACTAGCCTTTGGTGAGCAGTTCTTC. Amino acid sequence: CSARGVTGGLAFGEQFF.

This clonotype occurred many times. The chain uses TRBV12-3 or TRBV12-4 and TRBJ1-1; weak D call: TRBD1 (6 bases). V lost 4 bases, J lost 8 bases, and 14 bases lay in between. The length of the CDR3 is 13 residues. The CDR3 protein is CASSYGGRPEAFF. In DNA form, the CDR3 reads TGTGCCAGCAGTTATGGGGGCAGGCCAGAAGCTTTCTTT.

The sample holds many counts of this clonotype. V usage is TRBV7-2 and J usage is TRBJ1-1; 10 bases are shared with TRBD1. V shed 3 bases, J shed 6 bases, and the junction held 4 bases outside the gene matches. Per germline, CDR1 SGHTA and CDR2 FQGNSA. The CDR3 consists of 14 residues. This chain's CDR3 is CASSFTGTGAEAFF. The CDR3 DNA follows: TGTGCCAGCAGCTTTACCGGGACAGGGGCTGAAGCTTTCTTT.

This clonotype came up many times. The V call is TRBV6-6, the J call TRBJ2-7; 13 bases align to TRBD2. Germline V CDR1 and CDR2: MNHNY, SVGAGI (reference sequence). V shed 4 bases, J shed 5 bases, and the junction held 5 bases outside the gene matches. The CDR3 totals 15 residues. The CDR3 loop is CASSSGLAGAHEQYF. The CDR3 DNA sequence: TGTGCCAGCAGTTCAGGACTAGCGGGAGCACACGAGCAGTACTTC.

This clonotype occurred many times. The rearrangement joins TRBV7-2 to TRBJ1-6; the match to TRBD1 covers 8 bases. After removal of 5 bases from V and 8 bases from J, the junction contained 8 bases not matched to a gene. Germline CDR1 SGHTA, CDR2 FQGNSA. The CDR3 extends over 15 amino acids. The CDR3 region is CASSPSAGGYSPLHF. Here the CDR3 DNA reads TGTGCCAGCAGCCCTTCCGCAGGGGGCTATTCACCCCTCCACTTT.

This clonotype occurred many times. This rearrangement joins TRBV7-2 to TRBJ1-5; TRBD1 aligns across 7 bases. After removal of 5 bases from V and 4 bases from J, the junction contained 11 bases not matched to a gene. Looked up from germline, CDR1 is SGHTA and CDR2 is FQGNSA. The CDR3 has 16 residues. DNA for the CDR3: TGTGCCAGCAGCCAGGAGGGGGCAGTGGGGAATCAGCCCCAGCATTTT. Protein: CASSQEGAVGNQPQHF.